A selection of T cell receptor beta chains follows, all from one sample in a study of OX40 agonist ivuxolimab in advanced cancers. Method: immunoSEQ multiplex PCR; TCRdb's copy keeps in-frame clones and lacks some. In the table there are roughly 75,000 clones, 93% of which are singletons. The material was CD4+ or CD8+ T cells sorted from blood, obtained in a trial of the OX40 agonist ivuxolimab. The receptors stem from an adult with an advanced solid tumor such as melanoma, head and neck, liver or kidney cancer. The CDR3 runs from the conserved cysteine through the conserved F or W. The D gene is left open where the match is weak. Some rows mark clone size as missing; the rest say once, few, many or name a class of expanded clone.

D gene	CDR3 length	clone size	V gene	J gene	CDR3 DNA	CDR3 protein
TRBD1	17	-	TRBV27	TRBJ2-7	TGTGCCAGCGCCGACAGGGGACCCTCAGTCGGAGCCTACGAGCAGTACTTC	CASADRGPSVGAYEQYF
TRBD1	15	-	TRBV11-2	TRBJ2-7	TGTGCCAGCACCGAATCAACAGGGGTAGGGGACGAGCAGTACTTC	CASTESTGVGDEQYF
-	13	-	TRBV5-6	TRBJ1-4	TGTGCCAGCAGCTCTACGACGGCCGAAAAACTGTTTTTT	CASSSTTAEKLFF
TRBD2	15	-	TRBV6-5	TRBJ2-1	TGTGCCAGCAGTCTTAGCGGGACCCTGCACAATGAGCAGTTCTTC	CASSLSGTLHNEQFF
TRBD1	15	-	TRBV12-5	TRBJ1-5	TGTGCTAGTGGCAGGGACAGGGATGGCAATCAGCCCCAGCATTTT	CASGRDRDGNQPQHF
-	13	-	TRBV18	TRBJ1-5	TGTGCCAGCTCACCGGAACGGAATCAGCCCCAGCATTTT	CASSPERNQPQHF
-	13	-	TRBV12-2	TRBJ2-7	TGTGCAAGTCGCTTAGATACGCACTACGAGCAGTACTTC	CASRLDTHYEQYF
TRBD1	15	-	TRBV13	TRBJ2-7	TGTGCCAGCAGCTTAGCGGGACAGGGGGCGCGAGAGCAGTACTTC	CASSLAGQGAREQYF
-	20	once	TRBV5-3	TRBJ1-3	TGTGCCAGAAGCTCCCCTCCCTCGACGGGAAATCCTCTGACTGGAAACACCATATATTTT	CARSSPPSTGNPLTGNTIYF
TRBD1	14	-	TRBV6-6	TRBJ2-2	TGTGCCAGCATCCCGACAGGGCACACCGGGGAGCTGTTTTTT	CASIPTGHTGELFF
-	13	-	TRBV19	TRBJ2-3	TGTGCCAGTAGTATTAGGCGGGCAGATACGCAGTATTTT	CASSIRRADTQYF
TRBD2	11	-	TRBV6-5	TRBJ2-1	TGTGCCAGCAGACTAGCGGATGAGCAGTTCTTC	CASRLADEQFF
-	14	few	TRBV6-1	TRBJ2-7	TGTGCCAGCAGCCCGGGGCCCAGCTCCTACGAGCAGTACTTC	CASSPGPSSYEQYF
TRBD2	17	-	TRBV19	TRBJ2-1	TGTGCCAGTAGTATCTGGGAGGGCCGGGAAGGGGACAATGAGCAGTTCTTC	CASSIWEGREGDNEQFF
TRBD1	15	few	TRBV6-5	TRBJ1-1	TGTGCCAGCAGGGACAGGGGGCGTGTGAGGACTGAAGCTTTCTTT	CASRDRGRVRTEAFF
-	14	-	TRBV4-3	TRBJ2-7	TGCGCCAGCAGCCAAGAAACAGAGGCGTACGAGCAGTACTTC	CASSQETEAYEQYF
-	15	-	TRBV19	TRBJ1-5	TGTGCCAGTAGTAGAGGAGTTTATAGCAATCAGCCCCAGCATTTT	CASSRGVYSNQPQHF
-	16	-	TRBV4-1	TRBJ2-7	TGCGCCAGCAGCCAGGTCCCCGGGAGCAGCTCCTACGAGCAGTACTTC	CASSQVPGSSSYEQYF
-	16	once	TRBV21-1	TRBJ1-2	TGTGCCAGCAGCAAAACGGGAAACTGCCTTAACTATGGCTACACCTTC	CASSKTGNCLNYGYTF
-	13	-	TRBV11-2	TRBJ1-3	TGTGCCAGAGCCAGGGACTCTGGAAACACCATATATTTT	CARARDSGNTIYF
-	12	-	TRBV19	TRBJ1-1	TGTGCAAGTGGGCATCGGCAGACTGAAGCTTTCTTT	CASGHRQTEAFF
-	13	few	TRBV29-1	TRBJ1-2	TGCAGCGTCCGATTGGGGGAGGACTATGGCTACACCTTC	CSVRLGEDYGYTF
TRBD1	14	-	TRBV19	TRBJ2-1	TGTGCCAGTAGTATGGGTCAGGGGGCTAATGAGCAGTTCTTC	CASSMGQGANEQFF
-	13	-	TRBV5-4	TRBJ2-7	TGTGCCAGCAGCTTGGGGCGCTCCTACGAGCAGTACTTC	CASSLGRSYEQYF
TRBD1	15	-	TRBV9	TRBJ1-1	TGTGCCAGCAGCCCCGGGACAGATCCGAACACTGAAGCTTTCTTT	CASSPGTDPNTEAFF
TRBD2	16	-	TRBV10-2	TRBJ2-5	TGCGCCAGCAGTGAGTGGATAGCGGGGGTAGGAGAGACCCAGTACTTC	CASSEWIAGVGETQYF
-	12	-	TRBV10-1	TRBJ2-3	TGCGCCAGCAGTGATGGACAGCCACCGCAGTATTTT	CASSDGQPPQYF
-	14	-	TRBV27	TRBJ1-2	TGTGCCAGCAGTTTACTCCATGGAGGGGGTGGCTACACCTTC	CASSLLHGGGGYTF
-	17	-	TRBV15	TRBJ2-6	TGTGCCACCAGCGGCCCGGACGGCCACTCTGGGGCCAACGTCCTGACTTTC	CATSGPDGHSGANVLTF
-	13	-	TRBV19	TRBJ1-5	TGTGCCAGTCGACCCGGGTACAATCAGCCCCAGCATTTT	CASRPGYNQPQHF
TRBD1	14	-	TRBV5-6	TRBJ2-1	TGTGCCAGCCAGCAGGGACAGGGGTTTCGGGAGCAGTTCTTC	CASQQGQGFREQFF
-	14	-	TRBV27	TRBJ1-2	TGTGCCAGCAGTCCGACCGCTACCTTCTATGGCTACACCTTC	CASSPTATFYGYTF
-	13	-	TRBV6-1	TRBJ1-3	TGTGCCAGCACTAACGCAGGCGGAAACACCATATATTTT	CASTNAGGNTIYF
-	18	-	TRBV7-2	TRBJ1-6	TGTGCCAGCAGCCCCGACATACAAATGGGCTCCTATAATTCACCCCTCCACTTT	CASSPDIQMGSYNSPLHF
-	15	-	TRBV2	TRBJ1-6	TGTGCCAGCAGTGAAGGGATAGGATATAATTCACCCCTCCACTTT	CASSEGIGYNSPLHF
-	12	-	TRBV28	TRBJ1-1	TGTGCCAGCAGCTTTATATATAGTGAAGCTTTCTTT	CASSFIYSEAFF
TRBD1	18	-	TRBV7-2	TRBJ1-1	TGTGCCAGCAGCAAAGACGGGACAGCTTTTCCTAGGGGCACTGAAGCTTTCTTT	CASSKDGTAFPRGTEAFF
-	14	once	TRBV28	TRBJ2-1	TGTGCCAGCAGTTTTGGCCGGTCCGCTAGTGAGCAGTTCTTC	CASSFGRSASEQFF
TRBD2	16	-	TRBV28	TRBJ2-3	TGTGCCAGCAGTTTCTCTGCGGGGGGAAGCACAGATACGCAGTATTTT	CASSFSAGGSTDTQYF
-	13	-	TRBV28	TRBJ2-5	TGTGCCAGCAGTTTGATGCAGGAGGAGACCCAGTACTTC	CASSLMQEETQYF
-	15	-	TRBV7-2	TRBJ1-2	TGTGCCAGCAGCTCTTATGCCGGGACGGGCTATGGCTACACCTTC	CASSSYAGTGYGYTF
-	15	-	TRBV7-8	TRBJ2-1	TGTGCCAGCAGCTGGGGGGCCAGCTCCTACAATGAGCAGTTCTTC	CASSWGASSYNEQFF
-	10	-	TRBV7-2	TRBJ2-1	TGTGCCAGCAGCAAGACCGAGCAGTTCTTC	CASSKTEQFF
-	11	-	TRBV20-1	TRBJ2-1	TGCAGTGCAACGTTAAACAATGAGCAGTTCTTC	CSATLNNEQFF
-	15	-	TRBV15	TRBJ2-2	TGTGCCACCAGCTCGCTGGGTGGTCACACCGGGGAGCTGTTTTTT	CATSSLGGHTGELFF
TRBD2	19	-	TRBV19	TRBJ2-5	TGTGCCAGTAGCCCAACTGGACTAGCTCGGGGGGGGCGCCAAGAGACCCAGTACTTC	CASSPTGLARGGRQETQYF
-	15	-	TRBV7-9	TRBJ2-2	TGTGCCAGCAGTCCAACGACGCCAGATATCGGGGAGCTGTTTTTT	CASSPTTPDIGELFF
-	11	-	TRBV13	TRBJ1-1	TGTGCCAGCAGCGTCACAGGGGAAGCTTTCTTT	CASSVTGEAFF
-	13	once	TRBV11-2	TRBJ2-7	TGTGCCAGCAGCTTGCAGGTTTCCTACGAGCAGTACTTC	CASSLQVSYEQYF
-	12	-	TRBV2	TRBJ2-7	TGTGCCAGCACGGGGGAACTCCACGAGCAGTACTTC	CASTGELHEQYF
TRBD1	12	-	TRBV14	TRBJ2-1	TGTGCCAGCAGCGCAGGGGGCGAGGAGCAGTTCTTC	CASSAGGEEQFF
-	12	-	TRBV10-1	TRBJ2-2	TGCGCCAGCAGTGAAAACACCGGGGAGCTGTTTTTT	CASSENTGELFF
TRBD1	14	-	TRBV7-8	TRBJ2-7	TGTGCCAGCAGCCCGACAGGGATTTCCTACGAGCAGTACTTC	CASSPTGISYEQYF
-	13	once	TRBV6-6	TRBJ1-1	TGTGCCGGAGGGCGACCGGTAAACACTGAAGCTTTCTTT	CAGGRPVNTEAFF
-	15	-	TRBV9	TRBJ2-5	TGTGCCAGCAGCGTAGTGGCAGGGGCAGGAGAGACCCAGTACTTC	CASSVVAGAGETQYF
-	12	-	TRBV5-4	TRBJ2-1	TGTGCCAGCAGCTCGGGGGCAGGTCGGCAGTTCTTC	CASSSGAGRQFF
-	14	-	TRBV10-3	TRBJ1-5	TGTGCCATCAGTGTGACAGCTCAAAATCAGCCCCAGCATTTT	CAISVTAQNQPQHF
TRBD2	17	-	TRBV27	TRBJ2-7	TGTGCCAGCAGTTCACGGACTAGCGGGAGCAGCTCCTACGAGCAGTACTTC	CASSSRTSGSSSYEQYF
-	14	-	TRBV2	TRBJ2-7	TGTGCCACCTCGGAAACAGGGTACCGCTACGAGCAGTACTTC	CATSETGYRYEQYF